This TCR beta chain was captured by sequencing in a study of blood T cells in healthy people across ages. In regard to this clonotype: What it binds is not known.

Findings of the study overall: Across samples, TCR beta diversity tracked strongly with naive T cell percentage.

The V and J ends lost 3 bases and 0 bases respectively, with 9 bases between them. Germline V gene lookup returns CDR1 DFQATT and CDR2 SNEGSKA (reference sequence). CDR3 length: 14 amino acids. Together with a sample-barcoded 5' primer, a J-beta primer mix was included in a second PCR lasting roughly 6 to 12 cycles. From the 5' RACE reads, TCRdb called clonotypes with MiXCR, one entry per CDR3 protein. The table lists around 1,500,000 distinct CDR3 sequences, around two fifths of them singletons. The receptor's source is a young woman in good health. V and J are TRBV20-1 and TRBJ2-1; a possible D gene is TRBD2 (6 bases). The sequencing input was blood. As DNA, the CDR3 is TGCAGTGCTAGTTGGGGGGACTCCTACAATGAGCAGTTCTTC. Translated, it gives CSASWGDSYNEQFF.